This TCR beta chain derives from a study of blood T cell repertoires in COVID-19. In the original processing: Reference gene primers were amplified, and this amplification served to estimate nucleated cell counts. The assay was immunoSEQ multiplex PCR, and TCRdb's table has in-frame clones only and misses some. V, J and clone size reflect that table, while D and trimming were determined from the DNA. The sample yields around 310,000 clones, roughly 86% seen once. This CDR3 has 15 residues. Germline V gene lookup returns CDR1 MGHRA and CDR2 YSYEKL. Participants spanned ages about 18 to 100 years and resided in roughly 22 US areas. Two negative PCRs, clearance, or symptom resolution had been documented for recovered Cohort 3 donors. A single count supports this clone. Relative to the germline gene, one junction end is altered; a read error may explain this.

Specimen: PBMCs or T cells enriched from blood (not recorded which). This TCR derives from a young woman who had recovered from COVID-19. The rearrangement links TRBV4-1 to TRBJ2-1; TRBD1 aligns across 8 bases. CDR3 loop: CASTQVQGAWNEQFF. In nucleotides, the CDR3 is TGCGCCAGCACCCAAGTCCAGGGGGCTTGGAATGAGCAGTTCTTC.